These 9 T cell receptor beta chains share one sample of origin, sequenced in a study of Ad26.COV2.S vaccination and SARS-CoV-2 variants. Using immunoSEQ multiplex PCR, the repertoire was profiled, and TCRdb retains in-frame clones only, with some absent. The table has 300,000 to 350,000 clones, approximately 90% seen once. The treatment: about 20 received Ad26.COV2.S at low or high dose, single or two shots; several received placebo; per-sample allocation not given. Day 63 following the first vaccine or placebo injection was when the samples were taken. This material consisted of peripheral blood, taken in a trial of Ad26.COV2.S vaccine versus placebo. All receptors come from a person between 18 and 59 years old who received the Ad26.COV2.S COVID-19 vaccine or a placebo.

The chain joins TRBV11-2 to TRBJ2-7, with 9 positions matching TRBD2. CDR3 length equals 16 residues. The V segment lost 1 base and the J segment 3 bases; nucleotides outside the gene matches: 7. Germline V lookup: CDR1 SGHAT, CDR2 FQNNGV. The CDR3 nucleotides read TGTGCCAGCAGCTTAGTAGGGGGGACTAGCTTCTACGAGCAGTACTTC. Residues: CASSLVGGTSFYEQYF.

This clone was seen repeatedly, ten times or more. The DNA of the CDR3 is TGTGCCAGCAAGAAATGGGGACAGGAGAACACTGAAGCTTTCTTT. This codes for CASKKWGQENTEAFF. The gene calls are TRBV14 and TRBJ1-1, with TRBD1 matching over 8 bases. Germline lookup yields CDR1 SGHDN and CDR2 FVKESK. The junction had 8 bases not matched to a gene; V was cut back by 7 bases and J by 1 base. CDR3 size: 15 residues. Using reference TRBV14 and TRBJ1-1 for the parts outside the CDR3, the full variable domain is EAGVTQFPSHSVIEKGQTVTLRCDPISGHDNLYWYRRVMGKEIKFLLHFVKESKQDESGMPNNRFLAERTGGTYSTLKVQPAELEDSGVYFCASKKWGQENTEAFFGQGTRLTVV.

The chain recombines TRBV3-1 (or the pseudogene TRBV3-2) with TRBJ2-5; D unclear. This CDR3 has 14 amino acids. Deletions cut 0 bases from V and 2 bases from J, with 7 bases between. CDR1 and CDR2 from the germline V gene are LGHDT and YNNKEL (reference sequence). CDR3 nucleotides: TGTGCCAGCAGCCAAGATACGGTACAAGAGACCCAGTACTTC. Translating it yields CASSQDTVQETQYF.

The chain combines TRBV2 with TRBJ1-1; TRBD1 matches at 9 bases. The J segment lost 5 bases and the V segment lost 8 bases, leaving 12 bases of the junction unmatched. The germline gives CDR1 SNHLY, CDR2 FYNNEI. There are 15 residues in the CDR3. The CDR3 here is CASLLTQGAGTEAFF. DNA of the CDR3: TGTGCCAGCCTTCTTACACAGGGGGCTGGTACTGAAGCTTTCTTT.

The rearrangement links TRBV5-4 to TRBJ2-3, with 13 bases that match TRBD2. The CDR3 totals 16 residues. Germline assignment: CDR1 SGHNT and CDR2 YYREEE (reference sequence). After removal of 4 bases from V and 6 bases from J, the junction contained 8 bases not matched to a gene. The CDR3 loop reads CASSRTSGSEVDTQYF. The CDR3 DNA reads TGTGCCAGCAGCCGGACTAGCGGGAGCGAGGTTGATACGCAGTATTTT.

The V gene is TRBV28, the J gene TRBJ1-6; 7 bases are a match to TRBD1. Trimming cost V 5 bases and J 8 bases; bases outside gene matches: 15. Germline assignment: CDR1 MDHEN and CDR2 SYDVKM. The CDR3 has 17 residues. The CDR3 DNA sequence: TGTGCCAGCAGTCCGACAGGGACGGGCATAGGGTATTCACCCCTCCACTTT. Its protein is CASSPTGTGIGYSPLHF.

This clone was detected once. This chain uses TRBV10-3 with TRBJ2-1; TRBD2 matches at 7 bases. Per the germline V gene, CDR1 is ENHRY and CDR2 is SYGVKD. CDR3 length: 10 residues. CDR3 in DNA: TGTGCGGCGGGAGTTAATGAGCAGTTCTTC. Translating gives CAAGVNEQFF.

The chain employs TRBV6-2 or TRBV6-3 and TRBJ2-7, with 8 positions matching TRBD1. V shed 6 bases, J shed 3 bases, and the junction held 7 bases outside the gene matches. Germline loops: CDR1 MNHEY, CDR2 SVGEGT. This CDR3 has 14 residues. In DNA, the CDR3 is TGTGCCAGCAGCCGCGGGACAGGATACTACGAGCAGTACTTC. This encodes CASSRGTGYYEQYF.

The J gene is TRBJ2-3, the V gene TRBV30; 8 positions agree with TRBD2. Germline trimming cut 0 bases from V and 1 base from J; bases unmatched to any gene: 12. CDR1 and CDR2 from the germline V gene are GTSNPN and SVGIG (reference sequence). The CDR3 loop spans 18 amino acids. As DNA, the CDR3 is TGTGCCTGGAGTGTTGGCGGGGGGACATCTTTCCGCACAGATACGCAGTATTTT. Protein: CAWSVGGGTSFRTDTQYF.